This T cell receptor beta chain was recorded in a study of blood T cell repertoires in COVID-19. Overall study context: The study drew acute and convalescent COVID-19 samples from the United States, Italy and Spain. PBMCs, B-cell-depleted T cells, or T cells were the source of the cDNA or gDNA that made up the material.

With 5 bases removed from V and 4 bases from J, the gap between germline ends came to 14 bases. Germline values: CDR1 MNHEY, CDR2 SVGEGT. This CDR3 is built from 14 residues. Study processing details: Amplified reference gene primers provided the basis for estimating nucleated cell counts. Clones were sequenced by immunoSEQ multiplex PCR, and TCRdb holds only the in-frame ones, with some missing. The V and J calls and the clone size are those of that table, but D and trimming were determined from the DNA. This table holds tens of thousands of clones, roughly four fifths found once. The Seattle patients, enrolled during active infection, were followed longitudinally.

The TCR was taken from a man of 80 years or more with COVID-19, enrolled during active disease. The gene calls are TRBV6-2 or TRBV6-3 and TRBJ1-2; D gene unclear. Specimen: peripheral blood. CDR3 sequence: CASSDPLPGYGYTF. CDR3 sequence (DNA): TGTGCCAGCAGTGACCCTCTACCGGGCTATGGCTACACCTTC.